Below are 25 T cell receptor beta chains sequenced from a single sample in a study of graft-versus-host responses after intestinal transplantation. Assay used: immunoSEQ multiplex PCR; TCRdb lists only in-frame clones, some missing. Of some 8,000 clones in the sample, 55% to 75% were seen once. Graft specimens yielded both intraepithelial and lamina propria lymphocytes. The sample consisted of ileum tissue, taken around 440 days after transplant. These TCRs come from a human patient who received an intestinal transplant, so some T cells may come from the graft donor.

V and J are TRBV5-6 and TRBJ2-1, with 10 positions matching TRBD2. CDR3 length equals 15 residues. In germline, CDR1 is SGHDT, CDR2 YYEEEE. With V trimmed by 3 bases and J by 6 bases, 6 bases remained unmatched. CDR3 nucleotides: TGTGCCAGCAGCTGGCGACTAGCGGGTAGCAATGAGCAGTTCTTC. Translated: CASSWRLAGSNEQFF.

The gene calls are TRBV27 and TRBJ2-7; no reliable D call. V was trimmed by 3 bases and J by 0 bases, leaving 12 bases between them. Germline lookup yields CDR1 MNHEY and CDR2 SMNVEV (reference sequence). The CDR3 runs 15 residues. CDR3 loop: CASSLVAKSSYEQYF. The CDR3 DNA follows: TGTGCCAGCAGTTTGGTCGCTAAGAGCTCCTACGAGCAGTACTTC.

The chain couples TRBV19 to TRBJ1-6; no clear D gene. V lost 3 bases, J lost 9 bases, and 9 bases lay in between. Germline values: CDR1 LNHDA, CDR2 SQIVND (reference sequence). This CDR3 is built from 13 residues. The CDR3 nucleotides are TGTGCCAGTAGTATCGGGCGGGCTTCACCCCTCCACTTT. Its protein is CASSIGRASPLHF.

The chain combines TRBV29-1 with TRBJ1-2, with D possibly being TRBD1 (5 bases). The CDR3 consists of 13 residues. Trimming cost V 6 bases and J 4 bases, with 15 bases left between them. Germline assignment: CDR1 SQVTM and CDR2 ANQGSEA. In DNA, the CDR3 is TGCAGCGTAGCAGACAGAGACGTCTATGGCTACACCTTC. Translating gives CSVADRDVYGYTF.

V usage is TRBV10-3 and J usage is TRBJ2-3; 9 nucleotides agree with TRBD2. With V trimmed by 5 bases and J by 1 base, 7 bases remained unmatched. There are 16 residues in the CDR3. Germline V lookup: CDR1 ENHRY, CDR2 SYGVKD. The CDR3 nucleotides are TGTGCCATCAGTCCAAGGACTAGCGTTGGCACAGATACGCAGTATTTT. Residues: CAISPRTSVGTDTQYF.

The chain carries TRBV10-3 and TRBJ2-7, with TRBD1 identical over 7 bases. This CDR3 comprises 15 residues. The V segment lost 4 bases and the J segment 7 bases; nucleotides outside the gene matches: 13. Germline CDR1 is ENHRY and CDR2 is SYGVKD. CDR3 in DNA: TGTGCCATCAGTGGATCAGAGGCAGGGGGAAGGGAGCAGTACGTC. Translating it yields CAISGSEAGGREQYV.

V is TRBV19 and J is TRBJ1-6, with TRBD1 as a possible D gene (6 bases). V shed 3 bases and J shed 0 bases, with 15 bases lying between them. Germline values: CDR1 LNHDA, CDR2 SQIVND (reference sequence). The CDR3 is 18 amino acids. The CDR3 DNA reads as TGTGCCAGTAGTATGAGAAGTACAGGGAGCTCCTATAATTCACCCCTCCACTTT. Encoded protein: CASSMRSTGSSYNSPLHF.

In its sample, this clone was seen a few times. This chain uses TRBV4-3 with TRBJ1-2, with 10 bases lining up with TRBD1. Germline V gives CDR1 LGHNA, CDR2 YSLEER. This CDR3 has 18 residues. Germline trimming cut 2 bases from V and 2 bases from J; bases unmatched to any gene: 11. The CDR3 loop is CASSQLLFRTGGNYGYTF. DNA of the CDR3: TGCGCCAGCAGCCAACTCTTGTTCCGGACAGGGGGGAACTATGGCTACACCTTC.

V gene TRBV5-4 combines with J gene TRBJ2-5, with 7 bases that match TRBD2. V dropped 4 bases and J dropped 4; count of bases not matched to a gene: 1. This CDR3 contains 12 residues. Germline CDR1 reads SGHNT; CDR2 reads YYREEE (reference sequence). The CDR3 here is CASSRGGETQYF. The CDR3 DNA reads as TGTGCCAGCAGCCGCGGGGGAGAGACCCAGTACTTC.

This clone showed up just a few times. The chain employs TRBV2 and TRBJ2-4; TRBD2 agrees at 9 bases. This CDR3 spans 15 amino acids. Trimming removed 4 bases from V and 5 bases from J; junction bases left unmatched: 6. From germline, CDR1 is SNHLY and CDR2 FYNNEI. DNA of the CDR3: TGTGCCAGCAGTGCGGCGGGGGGGCCTCAAAACATTCAGTACTTC. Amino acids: CASSAAGGPQNIQYF.

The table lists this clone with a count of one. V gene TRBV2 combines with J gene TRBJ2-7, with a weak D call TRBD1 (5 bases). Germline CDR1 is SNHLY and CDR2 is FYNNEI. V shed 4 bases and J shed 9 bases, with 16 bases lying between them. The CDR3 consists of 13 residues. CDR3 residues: CASSVGRGGRQYV. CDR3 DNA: TGTGCCAGCAGTGTAGGTAGGGGTGGAAGGCAGTACGTC.

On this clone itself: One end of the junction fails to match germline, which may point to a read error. The CDR3 loop reads CASSLCLSDRAF. For the CDR3, the DNA is TGTGCCAGCAGTTTATGTTTGTCCGACCGGGCCTTT. The V and J genes are TRBV27 and TRBJ1-6; no reliable D call. This CDR3 has 12 residues. The germline CDR1 and CDR2 sequences are MNHEY and SMNVEV (reference sequence).

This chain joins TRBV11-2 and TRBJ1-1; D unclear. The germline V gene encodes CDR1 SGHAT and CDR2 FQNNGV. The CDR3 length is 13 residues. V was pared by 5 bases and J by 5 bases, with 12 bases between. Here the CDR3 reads CASSPQGRTEAFF. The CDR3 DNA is TGTGCCAGCAGCCCCCAAGGAAGGACTGAAGCTTTCTTT.

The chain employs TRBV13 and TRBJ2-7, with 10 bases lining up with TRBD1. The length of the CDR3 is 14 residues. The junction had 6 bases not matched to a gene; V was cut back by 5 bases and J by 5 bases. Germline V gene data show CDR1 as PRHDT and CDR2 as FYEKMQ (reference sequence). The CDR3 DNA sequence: TGTGCCAGCAGCATTGGACAGGGGGGCCACGAGCAGTACGTC. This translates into CASSIGQGGHEQYV.

CDR3 sequence (DNA): TGTGCCAGCAGCCGGACTAGCGGGGGCACAGATACGCAGTATTTT. It is translated as CASSRTSGGTDTQYF. The chain carries TRBV5-4 and TRBJ2-3; 12 bases are a match to TRBD2. In germline, CDR1 is SGHNT, CDR2 YYREEE (reference sequence). The junction had 1 base not matched to a gene; V was cut back by 4 bases and J by 1 base. The CDR3 is 15 amino acids.

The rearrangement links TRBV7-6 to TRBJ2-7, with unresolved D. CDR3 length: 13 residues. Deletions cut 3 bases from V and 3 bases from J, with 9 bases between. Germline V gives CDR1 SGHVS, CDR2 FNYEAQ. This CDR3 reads CASSFSHSYEQYV. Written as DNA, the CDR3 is TGTGCCAGCAGCTTCTCCCACAGCTACGAGCAGTACGTC.

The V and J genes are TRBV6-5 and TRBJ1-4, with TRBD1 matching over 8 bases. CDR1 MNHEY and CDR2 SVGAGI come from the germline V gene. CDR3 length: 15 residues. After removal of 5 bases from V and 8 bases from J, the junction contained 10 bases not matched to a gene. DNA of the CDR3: TGTGCCAGCAGTCTTACAGGGGGACTAGGGGAAAAACTGTTTTTT. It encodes CASSLTGGLGEKLFF.

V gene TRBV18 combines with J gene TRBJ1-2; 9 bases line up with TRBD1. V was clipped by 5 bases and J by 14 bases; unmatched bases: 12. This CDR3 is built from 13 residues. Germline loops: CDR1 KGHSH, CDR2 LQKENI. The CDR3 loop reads CASSEPGQGWSTF. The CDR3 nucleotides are TGTGCCAGCTCAGAACCGGGACAGGGTTGGTCGACCTTC.

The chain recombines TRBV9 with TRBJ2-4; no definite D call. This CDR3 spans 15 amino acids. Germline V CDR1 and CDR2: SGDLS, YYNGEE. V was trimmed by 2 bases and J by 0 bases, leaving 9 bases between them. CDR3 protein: CASSVGVGAKNIQYF. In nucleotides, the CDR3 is TGTGCCAGCAGCGTTGGGGTGGGAGCCAAAAACATTCAGTACTTC.

The CDR3 sequence is CASSSKGNTEAFF. The CDR3 DNA follows: TGTGCCAGCAGCAGTAAGGGGAACACTGAAGCTTTCTTT. The chain has TRBV5-5 and TRBJ1-1; D is ambiguous. This CDR3 spans 13 amino acids. From germline, CDR1 is SGHKS and CDR2 YYEKEE (reference sequence). Trimming removed 4 bases at V and 1 base at J, with 8 bases between.

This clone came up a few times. CDR3 protein: CASSLRGGGTNEKLFF. The CDR3 coding sequence is TGTGCCAGCAGCTTAAGGGGAGGGGGGACTAATGAAAAACTGTTTTTT. The rearrangement links TRBV7-8 to TRBJ1-4; perhaps TRBD1 as D (6 bases). CDR1 is SGHVS, CDR2 FQNEAQ, per germline. The length of the CDR3 is 16 residues. Trimming removed 2 bases at V and 2 bases at J, with 12 bases between.

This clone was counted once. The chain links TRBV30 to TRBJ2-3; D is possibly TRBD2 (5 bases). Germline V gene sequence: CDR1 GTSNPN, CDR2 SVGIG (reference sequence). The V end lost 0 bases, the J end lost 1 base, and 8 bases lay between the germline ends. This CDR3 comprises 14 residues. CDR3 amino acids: CAWSVLGRTDTQYF. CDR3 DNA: TGTGCCTGGAGTGTACTAGGCCGCACAGATACGCAGTATTTT.

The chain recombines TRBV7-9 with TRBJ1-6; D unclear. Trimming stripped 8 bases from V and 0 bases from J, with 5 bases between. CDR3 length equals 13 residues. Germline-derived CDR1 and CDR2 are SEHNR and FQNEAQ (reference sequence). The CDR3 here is CASAASYNSPLHF. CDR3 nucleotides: TGTGCCAGCGCGGCCTCCTATAATTCACCCCTCCACTTT.

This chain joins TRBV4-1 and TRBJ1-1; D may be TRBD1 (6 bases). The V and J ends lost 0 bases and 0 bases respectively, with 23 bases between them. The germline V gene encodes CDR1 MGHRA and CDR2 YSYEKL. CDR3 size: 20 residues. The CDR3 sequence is CASSQDLLEGTHLMNTEAFF. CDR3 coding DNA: TGCGCCAGCAGCCAAGATCTATTGGAGGGGACACATCTTATGAACACTGAAGCTTTCTTT.

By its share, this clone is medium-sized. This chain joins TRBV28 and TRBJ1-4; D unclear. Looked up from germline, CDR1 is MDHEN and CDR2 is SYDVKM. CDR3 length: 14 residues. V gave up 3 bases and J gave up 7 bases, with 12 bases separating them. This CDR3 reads CASSFSIFPEKLFF. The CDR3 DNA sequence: TGTGCCAGCAGTTTTTCAATTTTCCCTGAAAAACTGTTTTTT.